The 31 T cell receptor beta chains given below trace back to one sample, sequenced in a study of CD8+ T cells in alopecia areata. Stated treatment: oral pan-JAK inhibitor, 5-10 mg twice daily. Sequencing used cDNA as its template, made by extracting RNA and reverse transcribing it. Clones were sequenced by immunoSEQ multiplex PCR, and TCRdb holds only the in-frame ones, with some missing. The data contain roughly 210,000 clones, around two fifths of them singletons. Sequenced here: CD4+ T cells sorted from blood, sampled at roughly week 38, from a patient treated with tofacitinib. These receptors originate from a human donor with alopecia areata.

In this sample, this clone turned up a few times. The J gene is TRBJ1-2, the V gene TRBV11-2; 9 bases line up with TRBD1. The CDR3 has 14 residues. Germline values: CDR1 SGHAT, CDR2 FQNNGV. V shed 5 bases, J shed 4 bases, and the junction held 5 bases outside the gene matches. In nucleotides, the CDR3 is TGTGCCAGCAGCCGGGACAGGGAGATCTATGGCTACACCTTC. Amino acid sequence: CASSRDREIYGYTF.

The chain has TRBV15 and TRBJ2-5; D ambiguous. V lost 2 bases, J lost 5 bases, and 3 bases lay in between. Per germline, CDR1 LNHNV and CDR2 YYDKDF (reference sequence). The CDR3 extends over 11 amino acids. The CDR3 DNA is TGTGCCACCAGCAGAATGGAGACCCAGTACTTC. Residues: CATSRMETQYF.

V gene TRBV6-5 combines with J gene TRBJ1-5, with D hard to call. Trimming removed 6 bases at V and 5 bases at J, with 14 bases between. This CDR3 contains 14 residues. In germline, CDR1 is MNHEY, CDR2 SVGAGI. CDR3 DNA sequence: TGTGCCAGCAGCCGTGAGGGAAGCCATCAGCCCCAGCATTTT. Translated: CASSREGSHQPQHF.

The chain uses TRBV30 and TRBJ1-4; 7 bases map to TRBD1. The junction had 6 bases not matched to a gene; V was cut back by 5 bases and J by 3 bases. The CDR3 consists of 14 residues. CDR1 and CDR2 from the germline V gene are GTSNPN and SVGIG (reference sequence). For the CDR3, the DNA is TGTGCCTGGGGCCGACAGGGATCTAATGAAAAACTGTTTTTT. As protein: CAWGRQGSNEKLFF.

The sample holds a few counts of this clone. This chain links TRBV7-9 with TRBJ2-7, with D perhaps given as TRBD1 or TRBD2 (5 bases each). V lost 5 bases, J lost 0 bases, and 20 bases lay in between. This CDR3 has 17 amino acids. Germline-derived CDR1 and CDR2 are SEHNR and FQNEAQ (reference sequence). Here the CDR3 reads CASSPQLGAPSSYEQYF. Written as DNA, the CDR3 is TGTGCCAGCAGCCCTCAGCTCGGGGCTCCAAGCTCCTACGAGCAGTACTTC.

The chain is built from TRBV30 and TRBJ1-4, with D tentatively TRBD1 (6 bases). Looked up from germline, CDR1 is GTSNPN and CDR2 is SVGIG (reference sequence). CDR3 length: 13 residues. V was trimmed by 5 bases and J by 10 bases, leaving 17 bases between them. DNA for the CDR3: TGTGCCTGGCGACGTGCACAGGGACCAAAACTGTTTTTT. It encodes CAWRRAQGPKLFF.

This CDR3 is CASSDGDRGGETQYF. The CDR3 DNA sequence: TGCGCCAGCAGCGACGGGGACAGGGGAGGGGAGACCCAGTACTTC. J is TRBJ2-5 and V is TRBV5-1; 10 bases match TRBD1. The CDR3 consists of 15 residues. V lost 4 bases to trimming and J lost 5 bases; unmatched junction nucleotides: 8. Per the germline V gene, CDR1 is SGHRS and CDR2 is YFSETQ. The full variable domain, completed using reference TRBV5-1 and TRBJ2-5, is KAGVTQTPRYLIKTRGQQVTLSCSPISGHRSVSWYQQTPGQGLQFLFEYFSETQRNKGNFPGRFSGRQFSNSRSEMNVSTLELGDSALYLCASSDGDRGGETQYFGPGTRLLVL.

This clone was counted between two and nine times. V and J are TRBV20-1 and TRBJ2-3; D unclear. Germline CDR1 reads DFQATT; CDR2 reads SNEGSKA (reference sequence). The V and J ends lost 3 bases and 6 bases respectively, with 7 bases between them. This CDR3 comprises 11 residues. CDR3 in amino acids: CSASPSDTQYF. CDR3 in DNA: TGCAGTGCTAGCCCCAGTGATACGCAGTATTTT.

This clone appeared a few times. The genes are TRBV7-2 and TRBJ2-3; 9 nucleotides match TRBD2. The CDR3 covers 13 residues. The V segment lost 5 bases and the J segment 10 bases; nucleotides outside the gene matches: 7. Germline values: CDR1 SGHTA, CDR2 FQGNSA. CDR3 nucleotides: TGTGCCAGCAGCCGAAGGCGGGGGGGAGCGCAGTATTTT. It is translated as CASSRRRGGAQYF. Supplemented by reference TRBV7-2 and TRBJ2-3, the full variable domain reads GAGVSQSPSNKVTEKGKDVELRCDPISGHTALYWYRQSLGQGLEFLIYFQGNSAPDKSGLPSDRFSAERTGGSVSTLTIQRTQQEDSAVYLCASSRRRGGAQYFGPGTRLTVL.

The chain combines TRBV7-2 with TRBJ2-4; 8 bases fit TRBD1. The CDR3 is 15 residues long. Losses at the gene ends were 5 bases for V and 6 bases for J; bases not matched to a gene: 9. Looked up from germline, CDR1 is SGHTA and CDR2 is FQGNSA. The CDR3 nucleotides read TGTGCCAGCAGCACCAGGGGGCCGACTGTAAACATTCAGTACTTC. Translation gives CASSTRGPTVNIQYF.

The chain is built from TRBV29-1 and TRBJ2-1, with TRBD2 matching over 15 bases. The V segment lost 6 bases and the J segment 6 bases; nucleotides outside the gene matches: 18. Germline V gene lookup returns CDR1 SQVTM and CDR2 ANQGSEA. The CDR3 spans 19 residues. The CDR3 protein is CSVPLLSLPGLAGGNEQFF. The CDR3 nucleotides read TGCAGCGTCCCCCTTTTATCGCTCCCGGGACTAGCGGGAGGCAATGAGCAGTTCTTC.

The V gene is TRBV9, the J gene TRBJ2-3, with 7 positions matching TRBD1. Germline CDR1 is SGDLS and CDR2 is YYNGEE. V shed 4 bases and J 4 bases; nucleotides not matched to a gene: 6. The CDR3 has 14 residues. The CDR3 bases are TGTGCCAGCAGCCTGATCCAGGGGGCAGATACGCAGTATTTT. Amino acid sequence: CASSLIQGADTQYF.

The CDR3 DNA reads TGTGCCAGCAGCAGAGAACAGGGGGCGTTGACCGGGGAGCTGTTTTTT. Translating it yields CASSREQGALTGELFF. The chain joins TRBV7-2 to TRBJ2-2; 9 positions match TRBD1. The CDR3 is 16 amino acids. Losses at the gene ends were 5 bases for V and 5 bases for J; bases not matched to a gene: 9. CDR1 and CDR2 (germline): SGHTA, FQGNSA. The entire variable domain, with the rest obtained from reference TRBV7-2 and TRBJ2-2, is as follows: GAGVSQSPSNKVTEKGKDVELRCDPISGHTALYWYRQSLGQGLEFLIYFQGNSAPDKSGLPSDRFSAERTGGSVSTLTIQRTQQEDSAVYLCASSREQGALTGELFFGEGSRLTVL.

The chain joins TRBV7-2 to TRBJ2-5; D not resolved. Germline V gene sequence: CDR1 SGHTA, CDR2 FQGNSA. This CDR3 is 13 amino acids long. Trimming removed 2 bases at V and 5 bases at J, with 9 bases between. In DNA form, the CDR3 reads TGTGCCAGCAGCTTAACTTCTCTTGAGACCCAGTACTTC. It translates to CASSLTSLETQYF.

This rearrangement joins TRBV6-5 to TRBJ2-7, with D possibly being TRBD1 or TRBD2 (6 bases each). Trimming removed 5 bases at V and 2 bases at J, with 16 bases between. Germline lookup yields CDR1 MNHEY and CDR2 SVGAGI. The CDR3 totals 15 residues. As DNA, the CDR3 is TGTGCCAGCAGTACCCGGGGGACACGCGCCTACGAGCAGTACTTC. Its protein product is CASSTRGTRAYEQYF.

The sample holds a few counts of this clone. The sample carries other DNA sequences with the same CDR3. The V gene is TRBV18, the J gene TRBJ1-1; D remains ambiguous. The germline V gene has CDR1 KGHSH and CDR2 LQKENI. V was clipped by 5 bases and J by 4 bases, with 8 bases between them. The CDR3 runs to 12 residues. The CDR3 bases are TGTGCCAGCTCAACTAAGGGCACTGAAGCTTTCTTT. This sequence encodes CASSTKGTEAFF.

The gene calls are TRBV29-1 and TRBJ2-7; D uncertain. This CDR3 region has 13 residues. The germline CDR1 and CDR2 sequences are SQVTM and ANQGSEA. Trimming took off 4 bases at V and 2 bases at J, with 12 bases between the two ends. The CDR3 coding sequence is TGCAGCGTTGCGGTGTGGGAACCCTACGAGCAGTACTTC. Translation: CSVAVWEPYEQYF.

This clone was seen a handful of times. The chain recombines TRBV7-2 with TRBJ2-6; 8 bases are shared with TRBD1. Germline values: CDR1 SGHTA, CDR2 FQGNSA. The J segment lost 3 bases and the V segment lost 4 bases, leaving 5 bases of the junction unmatched. The CDR3 spans 16 residues. The CDR3 loop reads CASSSGTGLGANVLTF. The CDR3 DNA is TGTGCCAGCAGCTCGGGGACAGGACTTGGGGCCAACGTCCTGACTTTC.

A few counts support this clone. The genes are TRBV29-1 and TRBJ2-5, with D maybe TRBD1 (6 bases). The CDR3 is 11 residues long. Germline V gene data show CDR1 as SQVTM and CDR2 as ANQGSEA. Trimming took off 6 bases at V and 4 bases at J, with 9 bases between the two ends. CDR3 bases: TGCAGCGTCCGAGGGGGAGAGACCCAGTACTTC. Amino acids: CSVRGGETQYF.

This clone occurred a few times. The chain uses TRBV29-1 and TRBJ1-5, with TRBD1 matching 7 bases. Per germline, CDR1 SQVTM and CDR2 ANQGSEA. The CDR3 consists of 13 residues. V lost 0 bases to trimming and J lost 10 bases; unmatched junction nucleotides: 6. This CDR3 reads CSVEDAGQQPQHF. For the CDR3, the DNA is TGCAGCGTTGAAGACGCGGGACAGCAACCCCAGCATTTT.

This clone is a singleton in its sample. The CDR3 is CAWTREAGIHEQYF. CDR3 nucleotide sequence: TGTGCCTGGACCCGGGAGGCCGGGATCCACGAGCAGTACTTC. The chain joins TRBV30 to TRBJ2-7, with 7 bases fitting TRBD2. In germline, CDR1 is GTSNPN, CDR2 SVGIG (reference sequence). The CDR3 spans 14 residues. V gave up 4 bases and J gave up 5 bases; unmatched junction bases: 11.

The J gene is TRBJ2-3, the V gene TRBV18; a weak D match, TRBD2 (5 bases). CDR1 and CDR2 from the germline V gene are KGHSH and LQKENI. The CDR3 runs to 13 residues. The ends were cut back, 0 bases at V and 6 bases at J, with 7 bases in the middle. CDR3 sequence (DNA): TGTGCCAGCTCACCACCTGAGCGGGATACGCAGTATTTT. Translating it yields CASSPPERDTQYF.

The V call is TRBV13, the J call TRBJ2-1, with TRBD2 as a possible D gene (5 bases). CDR3 size: 15 residues. The germline gives CDR1 PRHDT, CDR2 FYEKMQ (reference sequence). V lost 6 bases to trimming and J lost 6 bases, with 18 bases between them. CDR3 bases: TGTGCCAGCAGTGACGCGAGGGCCCAACCCAATGAGCAGTTCTTC. The encoded protein is CASSDARAQPNEQFF.

The chain couples TRBV7-2 to TRBJ2-7; D is uncertain. Per germline, CDR1 SGHTA and CDR2 FQGNSA. The CDR3 is made up of 13 amino acids. V lost 5 bases, J lost 4 bases, and 12 bases lay in between. The CDR3 nucleotides read TGTGCCAGCAGCCCAGGCCGTAGGTACGAGCAGTACTTC. Protein sequence: CASSPGRRYEQYF.

There are a few counts of this clone. This chain joins TRBV30 and TRBJ2-5; maybe TRBD2 (6 bases). Deletions cut 0 bases from V and 4 bases from J, with 12 bases between. CDR3 size: 14 residues. The V gene's germline CDR1 is GTSNPN and CDR2 SVGIG (reference sequence). CDR3 nucleotides: TGTGCCTGGAGTGTAGCGGTAGCGGCAGAGACCCAGTACTTC. Encoded protein: CAWSVAVAAETQYF.

This clone was detected only a few times. The rearrangement uses TRBV5-1 and TRBJ2-3; D could derive from TRBD1 or TRBD2 (6 bases each). Trimming left V 3 bases short and J 1 base short, with 15 bases between. The germline CDR1 and CDR2 sequences are SGHRS and YFSETQ. The CDR3 runs 16 residues. The CDR3 bases are TGCGCCAGCAGCTCCACAGGGAGGCGAGGCACAGATACGCAGTATTTT. Translating gives CASSSTGRRGTDTQYF.

The genes are TRBV7-2 and TRBJ2-1; 10 bases match TRBD2. The CDR3 is made up of 13 amino acids. V gave up 3 bases and J gave up 11 bases; unmatched junction bases: 4. Germline V gene sequence: CDR1 SGHTA, CDR2 FQGNSA. In DNA, the CDR3 is TGTGCCAGCAGCTTTGGACTAGCGGATAAGCAGTTCTTC. Translated, it gives CASSFGLADKQFF.

The chain uses TRBV27 and TRBJ1-2; TRBD1 is a possible D gene (5 bases). There are 14 residues in the CDR3. Germline V gives CDR1 MNHEY, CDR2 SMNVEV (reference sequence). The V and J ends lost 4 bases and 6 bases respectively, with 15 bases between them. In DNA form, the CDR3 reads TGTGCCAGCAGTTCAGGGAGAGGTACGGATGGCTACACCTTC. Protein product: CASSSGRGTDGYTF.

The chain is built from TRBV6-5 and TRBJ1-1, with D uncertain. The CDR3 totals 13 residues. Trimming shortened V by 5 bases and J by 7 bases, and 14 bases separated the two germline ends. CDR1 MNHEY and CDR2 SVGAGI come from the germline V gene. In DNA form, the CDR3 reads TGTGCCAGCAGTCTCCGTCCCCTTCGTGAAGCTTTCTTT. Translation gives CASSLRPLREAFF.

The rearrangement links TRBV5-1 to TRBJ2-7; D call uncertain. This CDR3 is built from 14 residues. Trimming removed 4 bases at V and 7 bases at J, with 18 bases between. In germline, CDR1 is SGHRS, CDR2 YFSETQ. The DNA for the CDR3 is TGCGCCAGCAGCCCAGACCGACATCCGCAAGAGCAGTACTTC. It is translated as CASSPDRHPQEQYF.

V and J are TRBV30 and TRBJ1-2, with D unclear. The CDR3 is 13 amino acids. Deletions cut 2 bases from V and 4 bases from J, with 11 bases between. The germline gives CDR1 GTSNPN, CDR2 SVGIG (reference sequence). The CDR3, as DNA: TGTGCCTGGAGTCCTGGCCAGTCCTATGGCTACACCTTC. Translated, it gives CAWSPGQSYGYTF. The full variable domain, completed using reference TRBV30 and TRBJ1-2, is SQTIHQWPATLVQPVGSPLSLECTVEGTSNPNLYWYRQAAGRGLQLLFYSVGIGQISSEVPQNLSASRPQDRQFILSSKKLLLSDSGFYLCAWSPGQSYGYTFGSGTRLTVV.